The 4 T cell receptor beta chains presented below share a single source sample, sequenced in a study of response to subunit inactivated influenza vaccine. One entry per CDR3 protein, called by TCRdb with MiXCR from the RT-PCR reads. In the table there are 650,000 to 700,000 distinct CDR3 sequences, 15% to 19% of which are singletons. Source: PBMCs from blood, taken 12 days after vaccination. The receptors derive from a man over 45 who received an inactivated influenza vaccine.

This clonotype was counted many times. The gene calls are TRBV5-1 and TRBJ1-2, with 8 bases that match TRBD1. There are 16 residues in the CDR3. Losses at the gene ends were 4 bases for V and 3 bases for J; bases not matched to a gene: 11. Germline V gene sequence: CDR1 SGHRS, CDR2 YFSETQ. The CDR3 DNA is TGCGCCAGCAGCATACGGACAGGGATAAAAGACTATGGCTACACCTTC. This codes for CASSIRTGIKDYGYTF. Together with reference TRBV5-1 and TRBJ1-2, the CDR3 gives the full variable domain: KAGVTQTPRYLIKTRGQQVTLSCSPISGHRSVSWYQQTPGQGLQFLFEYFSETQRNKGNFPGRFSGRQFSNSRSEMNVSTLELGDSALYLCASSIRTGIKDYGYTFGSGTRLTVV.

The V gene is TRBV11-2, the J gene TRBJ2-2; D is ambiguous. The V gene lost 3 bases and the J gene lost 4 bases, with 12 bases spanning the gap. Germline CDR1 reads SGHAT; CDR2 reads FQNNGV. The CDR3 runs to 15 residues. CDR3 DNA: TGTGCCAGCAGCTTTAGCCCCACCCCCACCGGGGAGCTGTTTTTT. It encodes CASSFSPTPTGELFF.

The sample holds a few counts of this clonotype. The chain links TRBV28 to TRBJ2-4; 10 bases are shared with TRBD2. V lost 1 base and J lost 9; bases outside the gene matches: 12. CDR3 length: 17 residues. Germline CDR1 is MDHEN and CDR2 is SYDVKM. The CDR3 region is CASSLSPLGSGRTIQYF. CDR3 DNA: TGTGCCAGCAGTTTATCTCCTCTTGGTAGCGGGAGGACCATTCAGTACTTC.

The table lists this clonotype with a few counts. This chain connects TRBV2 to TRBJ2-7, with D perhaps matching TRBD2 (8 bases). The CDR3 sequence is 14 residues long. Trimming took 10 bases from V and 0 from J, leaving 16 bases between them. The germline CDR1 and CDR2 sequences are SNHLY and FYNNEI. The CDR3 region is CATREGAGSYEQYF. The DNA for the CDR3 is TGTGCCACCCGGGAGGGGGCAGGCTCCTACGAGCAGTACTTC.